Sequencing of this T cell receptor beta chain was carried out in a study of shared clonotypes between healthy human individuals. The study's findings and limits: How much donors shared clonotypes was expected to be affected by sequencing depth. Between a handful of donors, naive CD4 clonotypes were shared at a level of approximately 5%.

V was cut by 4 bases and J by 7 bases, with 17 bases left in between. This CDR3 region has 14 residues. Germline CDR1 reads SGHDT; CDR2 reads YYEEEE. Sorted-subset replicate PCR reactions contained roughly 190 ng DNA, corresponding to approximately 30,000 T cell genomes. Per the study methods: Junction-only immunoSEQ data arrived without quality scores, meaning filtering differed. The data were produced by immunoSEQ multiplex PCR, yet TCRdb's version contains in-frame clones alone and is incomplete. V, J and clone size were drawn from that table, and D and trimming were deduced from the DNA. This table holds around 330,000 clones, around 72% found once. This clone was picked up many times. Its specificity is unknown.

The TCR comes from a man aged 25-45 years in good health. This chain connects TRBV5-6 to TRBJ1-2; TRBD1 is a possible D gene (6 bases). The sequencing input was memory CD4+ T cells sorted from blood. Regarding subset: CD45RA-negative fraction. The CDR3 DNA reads TGTGCCAGCAGCAAGTCATTCAGGGGACGTGGCTACACCTTC. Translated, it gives CASSKSFRGRGYTF.